The 15 T cell receptor beta chains in this list originate from one sample, sequenced in a study of blood T cell repertoires in COVID-19. TCRdb's table, derived via immunoSEQ multiplex PCR, lists solely in-frame clones and lacks some. The table shows 450,000 to 500,000 clones, with 75% to 90% occurring only once. The material sequenced was peripheral blood. The receptor set was obtained from a human donor in a cohort sampled during active COVID-19.

In the case of this clone: Compared with germline, one end of the junction differs, possibly owing to a read error. CDR3 amino acids: CASSLAGGRDYEQYF. CDR3 in DNA: TGTGCTAGCAGCTTAGCCGGGGGGAGGGACTACGAGCAGTACTTC. V gene TRBV7-7 combines with J gene TRBJ2-7, with 7 bases matching TRBD2. Germline CDR1 reads SSHAT; CDR2 reads FNYEAQ (reference sequence). The CDR3 spans 15 residues.

The chain combines TRBV19 with TRBJ1-1; the D is unclear. The germline CDR1 and CDR2 sequences are LNHDA and SQIVND (reference sequence). The V gene lost 2 bases and the J gene lost 0 bases, with 13 bases spanning the gap. This CDR3 contains 16 residues. The CDR3 coding sequence is TGTGCCAGTAGTATACCGAGAGGCAGAATGAACACTGAAGCTTTCTTT. This translates into CASSIPRGRMNTEAFF.

This chain links TRBV5-1 with TRBJ2-1, with 10 positions matching TRBD1. The V and J ends lost 6 bases and 6 bases, in that order; junction bases with no gene match: 9. CDR1 is SGHRS, CDR2 YFSETQ, per germline. The CDR3 consists of 15 residues. The CDR3 loop is CASTNRDRGSNEQFF. CDR3 nucleotide sequence: TGCGCCAGCACCAACCGGGACAGGGGATCCAATGAGCAGTTCTTC.

This clone was recorded only once. The chain employs TRBV7-2 and TRBJ1-1; TRBD1 might be the D (5 bases). The germline CDR1 and CDR2 sequences are SGHTA and FQGNSA. This CDR3 spans 15 amino acids. Trimming removed 3 bases at V and 0 bases at J, with 11 bases between. The CDR3 sequence: CASSFQGRMNTEAFF. CDR3 bases: TGTGCCAGCAGCTTTCAGGGAAGGATGAACACTGAAGCTTTCTTT.

The CDR3 DNA follows: TGTGCCAGCAGCTTAGTACTACAGGGGTATGGCTACACCTTC. Its protein product is CASSLVLQGYGYTF. This chain links TRBV7-2 with TRBJ1-2; 7 bases line up with TRBD1. This CDR3 contains 14 residues. The germline gives CDR1 SGHTA, CDR2 FQGNSA. The V and J ends lost 1 base and 5 bases, in that order; junction bases with no gene match: 4.

This clone was recorded a few times. V usage is TRBV30 and J usage is TRBJ1-5; 8 bases are a match to TRBD1. Losses at the gene ends were 4 bases for V and 6 bases for J; bases not matched to a gene: 5. CDR1 is GTSNPN and CDR2 is SVGIG in the germline V gene (reference sequence). This CDR3 is 13 amino acids long. CDR3 loop: CAWTRGQGQPQHF. CDR3 DNA sequence: TGTGCCTGGACCAGGGGGCAAGGTCAGCCCCAGCATTTT. The variable domain in full, completed from reference TRBV30 and TRBJ1-5, reads SQTIHQWPATLVQPVGSPLSLECTVEGTSNPNLYWYRQAAGRGLQLLFYSVGIGQISSEVPQNLSASRPQDRQFILSSKKLLLSDSGFYLCAWTRGQGQPQHFGDGTRLSIL.

The CDR3 loop is CASSLPQGNSPLHF. The CDR3 nucleotides read TGTGCCAGCAGTTTGCCACAGGGTAATTCACCCCTCCACTTT. The rearrangement links TRBV27 to TRBJ1-6; D might be TRBD1 (6 bases). Trimming cost V 3 bases and J 6 bases, with 9 bases left between them. Germline loops: CDR1 MNHEY, CDR2 SMNVEV (reference sequence). This CDR3 has 14 amino acids.

The chain has TRBV15 and TRBJ2-1; D may be TRBD2 (5 bases). V gave up 0 bases and J gave up 12 bases, with 27 bases separating them. CDR1 and CDR2 (germline): LNHNV, YYDKDF (reference sequence). The CDR3 length is 18 residues. CDR3 loop: CATSRDMAATEDRGLQFF. DNA for the CDR3: TGTGCCACCAGCAGAGATATGGCGGCTACCGAGGATCGAGGGTTGCAGTTCTTC.

The chain links TRBV18 to TRBJ2-1; possibly TRBD1 for D (6 bases). The length of the CDR3 is 15 residues. Germline CDR1 and CDR2: KGHSH and LQKENI. V was pared by 4 bases and J by 7 bases, with 17 bases between. The CDR3 DNA reads TGTGCCAGCTCACTGCTTGGGACATTTGAGAATGAGCAGTTCTTC. Translated: CASSLLGTFENEQFF. Complete variable domain (other parts from reference TRBV18 and TRBJ2-1): NAGVMQNPRHLVRRRGQEARLRCSPMKGHSHVYWYRQLPEEGLKFMVYLQKENIIDESGMPKERFSAEFPKEGPSILRIQQVVRGDSAAYFCASSLLGTFENEQFFGPGTRLTVL.

This clone was observed a few times. The chain couples TRBV7-2 to TRBJ2-2; TRBD1 might be the D (6 bases). Between the trimmed V and J ends, which lost 0 bases and 0 bases, there was a span of 11 bases. In germline, CDR1 is SGHTA, CDR2 FQGNSA. CDR3 size: 17 residues. In nucleotides, the CDR3 is TGTGCCAGCAGCTTAGCGCTTCAGGGGACGAACACCGGGGAGCTGTTTTTT. Its translation is CASSLALQGTNTGELFF.

The V gene is TRBV29-1, the J gene TRBJ2-3, with D perhaps TRBD2 (6 bases). Germline V gives CDR1 SQVTM, CDR2 ANQGSEA. The V and J ends lost 3 bases and 3 bases respectively, with 16 bases between them. The CDR3 extends over 15 amino acids. For the CDR3, the DNA is TGCAGCGTTGACGGGCAGTTCGGAGGGACAGATACGCAGTATTTT. Protein sequence: CSVDGQFGGTDTQYF.

The chain recombines TRBV13 with TRBJ2-3; TRBD2 matches at 10 bases. CDR1 PRHDT and CDR2 FYEKMQ come from the germline V gene (reference sequence). The CDR3 is 17 amino acids. V lost 7 bases to trimming and J lost 7 bases; unmatched junction nucleotides: 17. DNA of the CDR3: TGTGCCAGCATCGATCGTACTAGCGGGGCTACACAAAATACGCAGTATTTT. Protein product: CASIDRTSGATQNTQYF.

The chain uses TRBV28 and TRBJ2-4, with 11 bases matching TRBD2. The CDR3 runs 16 residues. Germline loops: CDR1 MDHEN, CDR2 SYDVKM. Trimming removed 5 bases from V and 1 base from J; junction bases left unmatched: 4. DNA of the CDR3: TGTGCCAGCAGTGTAGCGGGAGGGCCGGCCAAAAACATTCAGTACTTC. It translates to CASSVAGGPAKNIQYF. Variable domain in full (rest from reference TRBV28 and TRBJ2-4): DVKVTQSSRYLVKRTGEKVFLECVQDMDHENMFWYRQDPGLGLRLIYFSYDVKMKEKGDIPEGYSVSREKKERFSLILESASTNQTSMYLCASSVAGGPAKNIQYFGAGTRLSVL.

At least ten counts were recorded for this clone. The chain uses TRBV5-1 and TRBJ1-1; D is undetermined. The CDR3 extends over 15 amino acids. Germline assignment: CDR1 SGHRS and CDR2 YFSETQ. Trimming pared 7 bases from V and 0 bases from J, leaving 16 bases between. CDR3 DNA: TGCGCCAGCGCCACGCGAGCGGAATTGAACACTGAAGCTTTCTTT. It specifies CASATRAELNTEAFF.

The rearrangement uses TRBV29-1 and TRBJ2-1; 12 positions match TRBD2. The CDR3 covers 14 residues. Germline V gives CDR1 SQVTM, CDR2 ANQGSEA. Trimming cost V 7 bases and J 9 bases; bases outside gene matches: 10. The CDR3 region is CSALKGLAGSEQFF. The CDR3 DNA is TGCAGCGCCCTAAAGGGACTAGCGGGCTCTGAGCAGTTCTTC.